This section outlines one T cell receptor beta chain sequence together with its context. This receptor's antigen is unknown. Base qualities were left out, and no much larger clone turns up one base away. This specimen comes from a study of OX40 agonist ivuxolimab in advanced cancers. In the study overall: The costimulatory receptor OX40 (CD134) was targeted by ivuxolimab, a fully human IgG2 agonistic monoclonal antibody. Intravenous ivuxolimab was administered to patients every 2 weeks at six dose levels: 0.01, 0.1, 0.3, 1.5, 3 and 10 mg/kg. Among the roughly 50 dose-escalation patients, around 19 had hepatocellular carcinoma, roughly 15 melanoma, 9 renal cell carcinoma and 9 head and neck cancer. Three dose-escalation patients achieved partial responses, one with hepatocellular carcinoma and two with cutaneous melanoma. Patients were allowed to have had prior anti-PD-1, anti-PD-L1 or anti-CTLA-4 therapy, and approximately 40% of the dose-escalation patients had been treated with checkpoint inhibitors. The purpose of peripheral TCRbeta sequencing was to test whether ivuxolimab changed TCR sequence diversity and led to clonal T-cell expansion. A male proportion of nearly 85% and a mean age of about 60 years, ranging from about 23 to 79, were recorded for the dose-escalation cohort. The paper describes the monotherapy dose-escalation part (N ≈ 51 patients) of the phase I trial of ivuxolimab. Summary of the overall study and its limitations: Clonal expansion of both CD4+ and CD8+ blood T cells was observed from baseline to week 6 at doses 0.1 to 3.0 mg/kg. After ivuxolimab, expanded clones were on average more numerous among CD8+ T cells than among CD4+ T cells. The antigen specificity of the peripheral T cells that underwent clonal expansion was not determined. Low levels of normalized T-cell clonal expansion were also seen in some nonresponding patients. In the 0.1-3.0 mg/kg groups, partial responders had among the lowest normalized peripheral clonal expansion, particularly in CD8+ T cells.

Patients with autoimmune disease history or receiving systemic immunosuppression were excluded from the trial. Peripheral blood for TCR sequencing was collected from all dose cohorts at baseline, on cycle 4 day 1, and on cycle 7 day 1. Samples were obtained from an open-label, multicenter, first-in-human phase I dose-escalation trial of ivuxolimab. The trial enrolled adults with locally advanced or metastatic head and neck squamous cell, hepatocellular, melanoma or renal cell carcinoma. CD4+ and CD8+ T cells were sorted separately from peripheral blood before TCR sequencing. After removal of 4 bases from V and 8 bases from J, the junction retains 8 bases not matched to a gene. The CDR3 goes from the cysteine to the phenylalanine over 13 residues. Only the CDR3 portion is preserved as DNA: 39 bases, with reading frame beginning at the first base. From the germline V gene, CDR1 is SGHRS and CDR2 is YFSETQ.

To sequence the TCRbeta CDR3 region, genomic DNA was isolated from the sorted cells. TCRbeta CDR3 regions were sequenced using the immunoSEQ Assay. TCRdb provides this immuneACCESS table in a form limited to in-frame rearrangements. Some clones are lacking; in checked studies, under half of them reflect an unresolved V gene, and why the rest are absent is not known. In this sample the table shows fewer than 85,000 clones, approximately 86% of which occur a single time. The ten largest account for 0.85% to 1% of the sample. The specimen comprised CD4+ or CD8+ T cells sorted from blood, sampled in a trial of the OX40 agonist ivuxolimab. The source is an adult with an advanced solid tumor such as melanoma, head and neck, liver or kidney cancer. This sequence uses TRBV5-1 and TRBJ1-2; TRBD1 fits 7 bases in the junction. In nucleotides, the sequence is TGCGCCAGCAGCCCCGGGACAGCCCAGGGCTACACCTTC. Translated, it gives CASSPGTAQGYTF.